This T cell receptor beta chain came from a study of PD-L1 blockade in urothelial cancer. At the level of the study: Of approximately 30 patients, around 25 were males with bladder-origin urothelial cancer. Analysis of the blood was performed 3 weeks (second dose) and 6 weeks after treatment start.

Details on this clone: Its target is not known.

The assay was immunoSEQ multiplex PCR, and TCRdb's table has in-frame clones only and misses some. The sample shows about 39,000 clones, roughly 89% of them seen only once. Between the trimmed V and J ends, which lost 4 bases and 4 bases, there was a span of 9 bases. This CDR3 has 13 amino acids. Per the germline V gene, CDR1 is SGHKS and CDR2 is YYEKEE (reference sequence). Broader study findings: Survival was better when pretreatment blood TCR clonality fell below the median.

V is TRBV5-5 and J is TRBJ2-1; D uncertain. The sample here was PBMCs, taken around atezolizumab (anti-PD-L1) treatment. The clonotype originates from a man aged 55 to 70 with urothelial cancer. The CDR3 DNA reads as TGTGCCAGCAGCCTGACACCTTACAATGAGCAGTTCTTC. Amino acid sequence: CASSLTPYNEQFF.